The entry that follows covers one TCR beta chain sequence. The target of this receptor is not known. No base quality values were provided; no much bigger clone lies one nucleotide off. This specimen belongs to a study of cytomegalovirus exposure and HLA in healthy donors (dated by TCRdb to 2017 to 2019). Background for the entire study: An earlier analysis of some 600 of the donors reported approximately 300 Gb of sequence data and roughly 120 million unique TCR beta sequences obtained from around 190 million T cells. The number of typed donors differed by locus: roughly 629-640 for A, B, C, DRB1 and DQB1; 522 for DQA1; 600 to 610 for DPA1; and some 450 for DPB1. Using immunosequencing, the study profiled T cell repertoires from about 620 subjects and related those repertoires to cytomegalovirus serostatus. HLA typing covered class I and class II loci at four-digit resolution. About five DR-DQ haplotypes were handled as single units for association and clustering, since linkage in the cohort was strong. A later genetic analysis used genome-wide SNP genotypes for about 65% of the roughly 670 donors, treating that subset as a discovery cohort. Besides the first cohort of more than 650 subjects, a separate validation cohort made up of over 95 different subjects was used. The later analysis used no new phenotypic data to find candidate immune exposures, relying instead on TCR beta sequences and their occurrence across donors. High-throughput TCR immunosequencing, statistical association of individual TCRs with disease status, and machine learning were combined to predict cytomegalovirus infection status. The genetic ancestry cluster associated with self-reported Caucasian donors included 80% to 90% of the roughly 400 genotyped donors. All discovery cohort repertoires had been generated on a single sequencing platform. In an earlier analysis of several hundred of the donors, high-throughput TCR beta sequencing was used to judge whether each TCR beta V gene segment behaved as functional or pseudogenic. The aim of the study was to test whether cataloging public T cell receptors could identify signatures of past pathogen exposure. A later analysis re-examined previously published TCR beta repertoires from several hundred donors and added high-resolution HLA genotyping to investigate patterns of TCR occurrence. Donor age, sex, ethnicity and CMV serostatus were collected together with the repertoire data. On average, around 240,000 unique TCR beta nucleotide sequences were sequenced per donor among some 430 genotyped donors of the cohort, with roughly 18% of those sequences being non-productive. About 300 gigabases of sequencing data and approximately 80 million unique TCR sequences were included in an early release covering 500 to 750 HLA-typed donors.

Study-level results and caveats: In a later analysis, several top co-occurrence clusters were reported to appear linked to parvovirus B19, influenza, CMV and Epstein-Barr virus. A cluster of highly shared sequence variants was judged likely to represent a technical artifact of the sequencing pipeline. When HLA alleles, especially DR and DQ, strongly co-occurred, TCR associations were difficult to assign to individual alleles. The classifier was reported to diagnose cytomegalovirus status with high specificity and sensitivity in both the original and validation cohorts. According to the authors, the approach could potentially be generalized to other disease states and immunological phenotypes. Sequencing depth was assumed to be roughly uniform across donors in the presence/absence analyses, though that assumption may not hold. Some IMGT-functional V segments, including TRBV6-2 and TRBV6-3, could not be told apart with the 87-base-pair reads, so those segments were excluded. Because HLA typing was unavailable for some donors at each locus, only the typed subset was used in association tests. In a later genetic analysis, fewer N-insertions in productive TCRs were reported among donors in an Asian-associated ancestry cluster than the roughly 700-donor mean. A later analysis found that TCR association rates varied across HLA loci, with DRB1 alleles showing the most associated TCRs and HLA-C alleles the fewest. V-gene and J-gene trimming of TCR beta chains was associated with a missense DCLRE1C variant in a later genetic analysis, and the association was replicated in an independent cohort. In vitro tests confirmed that a few of the cytomegalovirus-associated TCR beta chains recognize cytomegalovirus antigens. A further reported finding was that TCR beta sequences accurately predicted the HLA-A and HLA-B alleles for most subjects in the first cohort. The study gave a list of around 170 TCR beta chains associated with cytomegalovirus. In this cohort, only TCR beta chains were sequenced, and detectable features were limited by the absence of alpha or paired-chain data. Correlated functional status among segregating V segments might be attributable to linkage disequilibrium, but an unknown experimental factor could not be ruled out. A later analysis found that HLA-associated TCR beta chains were more clonally expanded and had lower generation probabilities than equally common non-associated chains. Roughly 15 rarely observed V segments, including chromosome 9 orphons, were excluded from the earlier analysis of some 590 of the donors because counts were too low. In a later analysis, 15,000 to 20,000 TCR beta sequences were associated with specific HLA alleles at a false discovery rate of 0.05. In an earlier analysis of fewer than 700 of the donors, most TCR beta V segments appeared in productive rearrangements about 87% or about 30% of the time, broadly matching IMGT annotations. Most CMV-associated TCR beta chains appeared to be HLA-restricted in a later analysis, and the HLA associations seemed to be driven largely by CMV exposure. CMV serostatus was the only immune exposure information available for the cohort. Most TCR sequences were seen in very few donors, while some public TCRs were found in many individuals.

In total, approximately 700 healthy bone marrow donors made up the cohort. All cohort members were sampled while nominally healthy, although unrecorded immune exposures were likely present. The donor tested CMV seronegative and was one of the 352 seronegative cohort members. Each donor provided a peripheral blood sample, and peripheral blood mononuclear cells were used for TCR beta sequencing. The Qiagen DNeasy Blood Extraction Kit was used to extract genomic DNA from the blood cell samples. From V the trimming removes 3 bases and from J it removes 2 bases, while the gene matches leave 5 bases of the junction unaccounted for. The germline V gene sets CDR1 to LGHNT and CDR2 to FRNRAP. Spanning cysteine to phenylalanine, the CDR3 consists of 15 amino acids. The read is trimmed to its CDR3 DNA, 45 bases read in frame from base 1. Preparation of the library involved the immunoSEQ multiplex PCR assay. For the multiplex PCR, a mixture combining 60 forward primers for TCR Vbeta segments and 13 reverse primers for TCR Jbeta segments was used. The CDR3 region of rearranged TCR beta genes was amplified from genomic DNA by a multiplex PCR assay. On the Illumina HiSeq System, the amplified TCR beta libraries were sequenced as 87-base-pair reads. Regarding the original processing steps: A later analysis tallied roughly 80 million unique TCR beta chains across the 666 repertoires, and approximately 11 million of those chains were shared by two or more donors. A nearest-neighbor algorithm error-corrected the raw reads and collapsed the reads into unique sequences, merging closely related sequences to remove PCR and sequencing errors. Alignment of CDR3 sequences to IMGT reference sequences was used to assign V, D and J gene segments. For a sequence to be retained, at least a six-nucleotide match to both a V gene segment and a J gene segment was required. Rearrangements were classified as productive when the CDR3 lacked stop codons and remained in frame with V and J, and all other rearrangements were classified as non-productive. CDR3 was defined by IMGT convention, running from the second conserved V-encoded cysteine to the conserved J-encoded phenylalanine. The earlier analysis of about 610 of the donors excluded sequences that lacked an unambiguous match to a single V gene segment. In an earlier analysis of 587 of the donors, a V segment was called functional when productive rearrangements were above 56.7%, and segregating when the standard deviation between donors exceeded 5%. A statistical classification framework was built to diagnose cytomegalovirus status from the catalog of TCR beta chain sequences. In a later analysis, TCR nucleotide sequences were compared against IMGT/GENE-DB human TR gene sequences so that V and J genes could be assigned. In a later analysis, CDR3 sequences and most-parsimonious VDJ recombination scenarios were assigned using the TCRdist pipeline. A later analysis defined each TCR beta chain by its CDR3 amino acid sequence plus V-gene family, and excluded reads lacking a unique V-gene family. A later analysis removed 500 to 650 highly shared, low-generation-probability nucleotide sequences to deal with suspected cross-contamination and a sequencing artifact. In a later analysis, a clonal expansion index was calculated for each public chain from normalized within-repertoire ranks of inferred template counts. In a later analysis, generation probabilities were computed using a VDJ recombination model fitted to out-of-frame rearrangements, and the results were checked against IGoR. A later analysis scored TCR-TCR, TCR-HLA and TCR-CMV co-occurrence with hypergeometric tests, applying a repertoire-size bias correction to TCR pairs. To estimate false discovery rates, a later analysis permuted the HLA or CMV assignments 20 times. In a later analysis, co-occurring TCRs were grouped using DBSCAN, with TCRdist sequence similarity added in when clustering inside HLA-allele-positive subsets. Co-occurrence clustering excluded repertoires with fewer than 30,000 or more than 120,000 public chains, plus five with anomalous nucleotide sharing. This is the immuneACCESS table as TCRdb keeps it, with only in-frame sequences that have V and J called. A part of the clones is gone; compared with another copy, unresolved V genes explain less than half, and the rest is unexplained. That table furnishes V, J and clone size, whereas the DNA furnished D and trimming. The sample table contains about 110,000 clones; only one count was recorded for roughly 82% of them. Of the sample, under 2% falls within the top ten clones.

This TCR came from a man aged 45-65 years in good health and CMV-seronegative. In this chain, TRBV12-5 is recombined with TRBJ2-5, with TRBD1 identical over 8 junction bases. The sample was PBMCs. The bases read TGTGCTAGTGGTTTTGACAGGGGACTTCAAGAGACCCAGTACTTC. This yields the protein CASGFDRGLQETQYF.